Below, 21 T cell receptor beta chains from the same sample are listed, as sequenced in a study of T cells in Graves' hyperthyroidism and ophthalmopathy. RNA transcripts yielded amplified TCR beta CDR3 regions. The HTBI set primed first-round TCR CDR3 RT-PCR. TCRdb analysed the multiplex PCR reads with MiXCR anew, one entry per CDR3 protein. Of about 52,000 distinct CDR3 sequences in the sample, roughly half are singletons; the top ten hold approximately 9%. Sequences were obtained from blood. The receptors derive from a woman aged 45 to 65 with Graves' ophthalmopathy.

The table lists this clonotype with many counts. This chain joins TRBV5-4 and TRBJ2-5; 8 bases fit TRBD2. CDR1 and CDR2 (germline): SGHNT, YYREEE (reference sequence). With 1 base clipped from V and 5 bases from J, the junction kept 7 bases outside the gene matches. The CDR3 loop spans 15 amino acids. Here the CDR3 reads CASSLSSGMRETQYF. The DNA for the CDR3 is TGTGCCAGCAGCTTGAGTAGCGGGATGAGGGAGACCCAGTACTTC.

This CDR3 is CASSATGGQPQHF. The CDR3 bases are TGTGCCAGCAGCGCGACAGGGGGTCAGCCCCAGCATTTT. The gene calls are TRBV9 and TRBJ1-5, with 9 nucleotides matching TRBD1. This CDR3 comprises 13 residues. V trimming: 3 bases; J trimming: 6 bases; junction bases outside the gene matches: 1. The V gene's germline CDR1 is SGDLS and CDR2 YYNGEE. The full variable domain, rest sourced from reference TRBV9 and TRBJ1-5, is DSGVTQTPKHLITATGQRVTLRCSPRSGDLSVYWYQQSLDQGLQFLIQYYNGEERAKGNILERFSAQQFPDLHSELNLSSLELGDSALYFCASSATGGQPQHFGDGTRLSIL.

This clonotype was recorded many times. The chain links TRBV28 to TRBJ1-6; 7 nucleotides align to TRBD1. The CDR3 has 15 amino acids. Germline-derived CDR1 and CDR2 are MDHEN and SYDVKM. The junction had 9 bases not matched to a gene; V was cut back by 6 bases and J by 7 bases. As DNA, the CDR3 is TGTGCCAGCAGGGGAAGCCGGGACAGAAATTCACCCCTCCACTTT. It yields the protein CASRGSRDRNSPLHF.

The rearrangement links TRBV5-1 to TRBJ1-1; no definite D call. CDR3 length equals 13 residues. The V end lost 0 bases, the J end lost 8 bases, and 11 bases lay between the germline ends. Germline values: CDR1 SGHRS, CDR2 YFSETQ. The CDR3 DNA reads as TGCGCCAGCAGCTTGGGGCAGGAAGGGGAAGCTTTCTTT. Residues: CASSLGQEGEAFF.

Notes on this clonotype: Without the conserved terminal phenylalanine or tryptophan, this CDR3 likely stems from a read error. The DNA is left out, because the CDR3 cannot be placed on it with certainty; the CDR3 is given as TCRdb lists it. The chain links TRBV20-1 to TRBJ1-4; the D call TRBD1 from the table was never checked on the DNA. The CDR3 has 10 amino acids, counting both end residues. CDR1 is DFQATT, CDR2 SNEGSKA, per germline (reference sequence). The CDR3 loop is CSARVKQGMR.

This clonotype was picked up one time. The chain carries TRBV2 and TRBJ2-3; possible D gene TRBD2, 5 bases. The CDR3 has 17 residues. Trimming shortened V by 3 bases and J by 3 bases, and 19 bases separated the two germline ends. The germline gives CDR1 SNHLY, CDR2 FYNNEI. The CDR3 loop reads CASSEFLGLALTDTQYF. The CDR3 DNA is TGTGCCAGCAGTGAGTTTCTCGGACTGGCATTAACAGATACGCAGTATTTT.

This clonotype was picked up many times. V is TRBV4-2 and J is TRBJ2-5; D uncertain. There are 14 residues in the CDR3. The germline gives CDR1 LGHNA, CDR2 YNFKEQ. With 5 bases removed from V and 5 bases from J, the gap between germline ends came to 15 bases. CDR3 bases: TGTGCCAGCAGCGAACGTTGGGGATCGGAGACCCAGTACTTC. This codes for CASSERWGSETQYF.

A word on this clonotype: Since a much larger clone is just one base distant, this may be a read error. The chain is built from TRBV6-6 and TRBJ1-3; D is unresolved. The CDR3 has 13 amino acids. V was cut by 8 bases and J by 2 bases, with 10 bases left in between. Per germline, CDR1 MNHNY and CDR2 SVGAGI (reference sequence). The CDR3 DNA reads as TGTGCCAGCCTCGCGGGCGCTGGAAACACCATATATTTT. This sequence encodes CASLAGAGNTIYF.

This chain connects TRBV9 to TRBJ2-7, with D hard to call. With 6 bases removed from V and 5 bases from J, the gap between germline ends came to 3 bases. There are 9 residues in the CDR3. CDR1 SGDLS and CDR2 YYNGEE come from the germline V gene. The CDR3 spells CASTDEQYF. The CDR3 DNA sequence: TGTGCCAGCACGGACGAGCAGTACTTC. The full variable domain, rest sourced from reference TRBV9 and TRBJ2-7, is DSGVTQTPKHLITATGQRVTLRCSPRSGDLSVYWYQQSLDQGLQFLIQYYNGEERAKGNILERFSAQQFPDLHSELNLSSLELGDSALYFCASTDEQYFGPGTRLTVT.

In its sample, this clonotype was seen once. The chain combines TRBV7-9 with TRBJ2-7; TRBD2 aligns across 7 bases. The CDR3 runs 15 residues. Germline values: CDR1 SEHNR, CDR2 FQNEAQ (reference sequence). The junction had 7 bases not matched to a gene; V was cut back by 5 bases and J by 0 bases. For the CDR3, the DNA is TGTGCCAGCAGCCGTTTAGCGGGCGACTCCTACGAGCAGTACTTC. Translating it yields CASSRLAGDSYEQYF.

This clonotype was seen ten or more times. CDR3 coding DNA: TGCGCCAGCAGAGGTGCAGGGAGGAATTCACCCCTCCACTTT. As protein: CASRGAGRNSPLHF. The chain recombines TRBV4-3 with TRBJ1-6; perhaps TRBD1 as D (5 bases). The CDR3 loop spans 14 amino acids. Between the trimmed V and J ends, which lost 6 bases and 7 bases, there was a span of 13 bases. The germline V gene encodes CDR1 LGHNA and CDR2 YSLEER.

This clonotype was picked up many times. The chain links TRBV24-1 to TRBJ1-5; D possibly corresponds to TRBD1 (6 bases). Germline lookup yields CDR1 KGHDR and CDR2 SFDVKD. The CDR3 covers 17 residues. The V gene lost 5 bases and the J gene lost 1 base, with 17 bases spanning the gap. The CDR3 sequence is CATSGGGGMSSNQPQHF. CDR3 nucleotide sequence: TGTGCCACCAGTGGGGGGGGCGGAATGTCAAGCAATCAGCCCCAGCATTTT.

The chain joins TRBV5-1 to TRBJ1-5; tentatively, D is TRBD1 (5 bases). This CDR3 region has 15 residues. Germline V gene data show CDR1 as SGHRS and CDR2 as YFSETQ. The germline V and J ends were trimmed by 4 bases and 4 bases, with 15 bases remaining between them. CDR3 DNA sequence: TGCGCCAGCAGCCACGGGACTAGCGGGAATCAGCCCCAGCATTTT. Amino acid sequence: CASSHGTSGNQPQHF.

This clonotype was found many times. The chain couples TRBV3-1 to TRBJ1-2; 8 bases align to TRBD1. CDR1 and CDR2 (germline): LGHDT, YNNKEL (reference sequence). Trimming at V came to 4 bases and at J to 4 bases, leaving 2 bases not matched to a gene. CDR3 length: 13 amino acids. The CDR3 loop is CASSRGTGYGYTF. CDR3 bases: TGTGCCAGCAGCCGGGGGACAGGCTATGGCTACACCTTC.

Ten or more counts support this clonotype. The V call is TRBV25-1, the J call TRBJ2-7, with D possibly being TRBD1 (5 bases). Germline V gene sequence: CDR1 MGHDK, CDR2 SYGVNS. The CDR3 loop spans 12 amino acids. V lost 3 bases to trimming and J lost 6 bases, with 9 bases between them. In DNA, the CDR3 is TGTGCCAGCAGTGACAGGGCGGCCGAGCAGTACTTC. Translated: CASSDRAAEQYF.

As regards this clonotype: Because the CDR3 is missing its conserved closing phenylalanine or tryptophan, this is likely a read error. J is TRBJ1-5 and V is TRBV30, with a possible D match to TRBD1 (5 bases). The germline gives CDR1 GTSNPN, CDR2 SVGIG (reference sequence). CDR3 length: 14 amino acids. CDR3 in DNA: TGTGCCAGGAGTAGAGTCGGGGGGAGAGGGCCCCAGCATTTG. Protein product: CARSRVGGRGPQHL.

There are many counts of this clonotype. One junction end disagrees with the germline gene, perhaps due to a read error. The chain carries TRBV19 and TRBJ1-6, with 7 nucleotides matching TRBD1. CDR1 is LNHDA, CDR2 SQIVND, per germline (reference sequence). This CDR3 has 17 amino acids. The CDR3, as DNA: TGTGCCAGTAAGAGGGACAGTTCAAGCTCCTATAATTCACCCCTCCGCTTT. Translated: CASKRDSSSSYNSPLRF.

The V gene is TRBV2, the J gene TRBJ2-2, with 7 positions matching TRBD1. CDR1 is SNHLY, CDR2 FYNNEI, per germline. V lost 6 bases and J lost 7; bases outside the gene matches: 11. CDR3 length: 15 residues. CDR3 nucleotide sequence: TGTGCCAGCAGCACACCGGGACAGTACGGCGGGGAGCTGTTTTTT. Its translation: CASSTPGQYGGELFF.

This clonotype has at least ten counts. CDR3 nucleotides: TGCAGTGCTAAAGACAGTGAAGTAGGAGCTTTCTTT. Its protein is CSAKDSEVGAFF. V is TRBV20-1 and J is TRBJ1-1, with D tentatively TRBD1 (5 bases). Germline V CDR1 and CDR2: DFQATT, SNEGSKA (reference sequence). Between the trimmed V and J ends, which lost 4 bases and 10 bases, there was a span of 16 bases. CDR3 length: 12 amino acids.

Within the sample, this clonotype is medium-sized. The chain uses TRBV10-3 and TRBJ1-6; D may be TRBD1 (6 bases). Germline loops: CDR1 ENHRY, CDR2 SYGVKD. Trimming stripped 7 bases from V and 7 bases from J, with 11 bases between. The CDR3 runs 13 residues. The CDR3 here is CAIMATGNSPLHF. The CDR3 DNA sequence: TGTGCCATCATGGCGACAGGAAATTCACCCCTCCACTTT.

In its sample, this clonotype was seen many times. The V call is TRBV7-2, the J call TRBJ2-3, with 10 bases matching TRBD2. With V trimmed by 1 base and J by 6 bases, 16 bases remained unmatched. The CDR3 has 19 residues. Looked up from germline, CDR1 is SGHTA and CDR2 is FQGNSA. The CDR3 nucleotides read TGTGCCAGCAGCTTAGATGCGACTAGCGGGTATGGGGGTACGGATACGCAGTATTTT. Translated: CASSLDATSGYGGTDTQYF. The full variable domain, in which reference TRBV7-2 and TRBJ2-3 provide the parts outside the CDR3, is GAGVSQSPSNKVTEKGKDVELRCDPISGHTALYWYRQSLGQGLEFLIYFQGNSAPDKSGLPSDRFSAERTGGSVSTLTIQRTQQEDSAVYLCASSLDATSGYGGTDTQYFGPGTRLTVL.